This TCR beta chain was profiled in a study of early T cells in non-severe SARS-CoV-2 infection. Study-wide background: Chains from this unsorted whole-blood bulk RNA could not be paired. General observations from the study: The matching step, a VDJdb search, favored anti-spike CD8 responses and missed private and CD4 specificities.

This clonotype was recorded at least ten times. Its antigen is currently unknown. Individually, cDNA molecules had unique molecular identifiers attached to them. TCRdb re-called the 5' RACE reads through MiXCR, storing one row per CDR3 protein. The table lists some 45,000 distinct CDR3 sequences, over 8% of them singletons, with roughly 5.7% in the top ten. The source of this sequence is an adult who was a healthcare worker with PCR-confirmed SARS-CoV-2 infection or an uninfected control (not recorded which). The sequencing here drew on whole blood, taken at baseline.

The CDR3 nucleotides are TGTGCCAGCAGCCCTTGGACAGGGACATCCTACGAGCAGTACTTC. Translated: CASSPWTGTSYEQYF. This chain connects TRBV11-2 to TRBJ2-7, with 8 positions matching TRBD1. Looked up from germline, CDR1 is SGHAT and CDR2 is FQNNGV. J gave up 1 base and V 5 bases, and 7 bases lay outside the gene matches. CDR3 length: 15 residues.